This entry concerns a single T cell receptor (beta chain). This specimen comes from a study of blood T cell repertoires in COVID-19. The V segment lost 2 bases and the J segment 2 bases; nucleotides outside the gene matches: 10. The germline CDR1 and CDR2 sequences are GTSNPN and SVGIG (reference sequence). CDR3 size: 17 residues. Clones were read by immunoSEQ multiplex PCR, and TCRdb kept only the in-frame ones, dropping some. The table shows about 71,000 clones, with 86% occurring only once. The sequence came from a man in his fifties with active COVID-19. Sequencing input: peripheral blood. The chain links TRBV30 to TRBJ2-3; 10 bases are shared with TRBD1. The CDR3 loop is CAWSFGRTGGPTDTQYF. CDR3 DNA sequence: TGTGCCTGGAGTTTCGGGAGGACAGGGGGGCCCACAGATACGCAGTATTTT.